Listed below are T cell receptor beta chains from one sample, sequenced in a study of siplizumab effects on memory and regulatory T cells. The method was immunoSEQ multiplex PCR; TCRdb's version includes in-frame clones alone and lacks a portion of them. Here the sample spans more than 85,000 clones, approximately 90% being singletons. Sequenced input: Tregs sorted from blood. Receptor source: a human donor in good health. Each CDR3 is given with its conserved first and last residue. The D gene is left open where the match is weak. Rows may omit the clone size; those that give it use once, few, many or a size class.

J	length	size	V	D	DNA	CDR3
TRBJ2-1	16	.	TRBV7-8	TRBD2	TGTGCCAGCAGCTTAGGATCTAGCGGGAGGTCCTATGAGCAGTTCTTC	CASSLGSSGRSYEQFF
TRBJ1-2	12	.	TRBV28	.	TGTGCCAGCACAGGAAGTAACTATGGCTACACCTTC	CASTGSNYGYTF
TRBJ1-5	13	.	TRBV5-1	.	TGCGCCAGCAGCTTGACCGGGTATCAGCCCCAGCATTTT	CASSLTGYQPQHF
TRBJ2-7	12	.	TRBV18	.	TGTGCCAGCTCATCCCTCAGCTACGAGCAGTACTTC	CASSSLSYEQYF
TRBJ2-3	22	.	TRBV1	.	TGCACCAGCAGCCAAGAAAATCCCGGGACTAGCGGGAGACCCCCACCGAGAGATACGCAGTATTTT	CTSSQENPGTSGRPPPRDTQYF
TRBJ2-1	17	.	TRBV10-2	.	TGCGCCAGCAGTGAGTCTCCGAACATGATGAGTTACAATGAGCAGTTCTTC	CASSESPNMMSYNEQFF
TRBJ2-1	14	.	TRBV5-6	.	TGTGCCAGCAGCTTGCTCAGGGCCTACAATGAGCAGTTCTTC	CASSLLRAYNEQFF
TRBJ1-5	13	once	TRBV2	.	TGTGCCAGCAGTGAAGACAGGGCTCAGCCCCAGCATTTT	CASSEDRAQPQHF
TRBJ2-3	14	.	TRBV19	.	TGTGCCAGTAGTATGAGGGCAGTGGAAGATACGCAGTATTTT	CASSMRAVEDTQYF
TRBJ2-4	17	.	TRBV18	.	TGTGCCAGCTCACCGTTACAGTCTCTACTAGCCAAAAACATTCAGTACTTC	CASSPLQSLLAKNIQYF
TRBJ2-3	13	.	TRBV11-2	.	TGTGCCAGCAGCTTATCAGTCATGGAAACGCAGTATTTT	CASSLSVMETQYF
TRBJ2-7	13	.	TRBV27	.	TGTGCCAGCAGTATTAAACTACACTACGAGCAGTACTTC	CASSIKLHYEQYF
TRBJ2-3	13	.	TRBV6-6	.	TGTGCCAGCAGTTGGGTTAAAGGGGATACGCAGTATTTT	CASSWVKGDTQYF
TRBJ1-5	15	.	TRBV4-1	TRBD1	TGCGCCAGCAGCCAGGAACAGGGGGTAAGTCAGCCCCAGCATTTT	CASSQEQGVSQPQHF
TRBJ2-2	15	.	TRBV6-5	TRBD2	TGTGCCAGCAGACGACTAGCGGACCTCACCGGGGAGCTGTTTTTT	CASRRLADLTGELFF
TRBJ2-3	16	.	TRBV7-6	TRBD2	TGTGCCAGCAGCTTAGGGCTAGCGGGAGCCACAGATACGCAGTATTTT	CASSLGLAGATDTQYF
TRBJ1-2	14	few	TRBV10-3	.	TGTGCCATCAGTGAGTCGAACTACGCGGGTGGCTACACCTTC	CAISESNYAGGYTF
TRBJ2-1	11	.	TRBV19	.	TGTGCCAGTAGTAAAGGCAATGAGCAGTTCTTC	CASSKGNEQFF
TRBJ2-3	15	.	TRBV18	TRBD2	TGTGCCAGCTCACCGATCGGGGGGGGCACAGATACGCAGTATTTT	CASSPIGGGTDTQYF
TRBJ2-7	14	once	TRBV5-1	.	TGCGCCAGCAGCCTGGGGACAAGTGCCTACGAGCAGTACTTC	CASSLGTSAYEQYF
TRBJ1-1	14	.	TRBV4-2	.	TGTGCCAGCAGTGTGGGGCACAAAGGAGCTGAAGCTTTCTTT	CASSVGHKGAEAFF
TRBJ1-3	15	.	TRBV15	.	TGTGCCACCAGCAGAGGACAGTACTCTGGAAACACCATATATTTT	CATSRGQYSGNTIYF
TRBJ1-2	14	.	TRBV6-5	TRBD1	TGTGCCAGCAGCTCCCGCAGGGGGCGGAGTGGCTACACCTTC	CASSSRRGRSGYTF
TRBJ1-2	16	.	TRBV27	.	TGTGCCAGCAGTCCCCGACAGCGGCATGATGGTTATGGCTACACCTTC	CASSPRQRHDGYGYTF
TRBJ2-6	15	once	TRBV2	.	TGTGCCAGCAGTGAGGTGGCTATGGGGGCCAACGTCCTGACTTTC	CASSEVAMGANVLTF
TRBJ1-5	12	.	TRBV30	.	TGTGCCTGGAGTGGCCAGGGTCAGCCCCAGCATTTT	CAWSGQGQPQHF
TRBJ1-1	13	.	TRBV7-3	.	TGTGCCAGCAGCTTCGACTTGAACACTGAAGCTTTCTTT	CASSFDLNTEAFF
TRBJ2-3	13	.	TRBV5-1	.	TGCGCCAGCAGCACAGTAGCGGCAGATACGCAGTATTTT	CASSTVAADTQYF
TRBJ1-5	14	.	TRBV25-1	.	TGTGCCAGCAGTGAATTCACGGTCAATCAGCCCCAGCATTTT	CASSEFTVNQPQHF
TRBJ1-1	14	once	TRBV7-2	.	TGTGCCAGCAGCTCGCTCCTAGGGGGGACTGAAGCTTTCTTT	CASSSLLGGTEAFF
TRBJ1-4	14	once	TRBV7-9	.	TGTGCCAGCAGCCCACGGGCAACTAATGAAAAACTGTTTTTT	CASSPRATNEKLFF
TRBJ1-5	15	.	TRBV7-2	TRBD1	TGTGCCAGCAGCTTAGGACAGGGACTATGGGAGCCCCAGCATTTT	CASSLGQGLWEPQHF
TRBJ2-7	13	.	TRBV28	.	TGTGCCAGCACCCCCCCCAGCTCCTACGAGCAGTACTTC	CASTPPSSYEQYF
TRBJ2-3	17	.	TRBV11-1	TRBD2	TGTGCCAGCAGCTTAAGGCGGACTAGCGGGTCGACAGATACGCAGTATTTT	CASSLRRTSGSTDTQYF
TRBJ2-7	15	.	TRBV5-1	TRBD1	TGCGCCAGCAGCGTACGGGACAGGGGGCGCGACGAGCAGTACTTC	CASSVRDRGRDEQYF
TRBJ2-1	17	once	TRBV5-1	.	TGCGCCAGCACACCCCCGGGGTTTAAGATCTCCTACAATGAGCAGTTCTTC	CASTPPGFKISYNEQFF
TRBJ2-7	14	.	TRBV6-5	.	TGTGCCAGCAGTCAAGGACGGTACTCCTACGAGCAGTACTTC	CASSQGRYSYEQYF
TRBJ2-7	16	.	TRBV18	.	TGTGCCAGCTCACCAGAAAGGACAGCCCTTACCTACGAGCAGTACTTC	CASSPERTALTYEQYF
TRBJ2-7	14	.	TRBV18	TRBD1	TGTGCCAGCTCTCCACAGGGGGCGGCCTACGAGCAGTACTTC	CASSPQGAAYEQYF
TRBJ2-7	13	.	TRBV30	.	TGTGCCTGGAGTTCTGTGGTATCGGGGGAGCAGTACTTC	CAWSSVVSGEQYF
TRBJ2-1	16	.	TRBV30	TRBD2	TGTGCCTGGAGAGCGTATAGCGGGAGGGCCTACAATGAGCAGTTCTTC	CAWRAYSGRAYNEQFF
TRBJ2-2	14	.	TRBV6-4	.	TGTGCCAGCAGAAGGTTTTCGAACACCGGGGAGCTGTTTTTT	CASRRFSNTGELFF
TRBJ2-1	15	.	TRBV7-6	TRBD1	TGTGCCAGCAGCACCGGGACAGGGGGATTCAATGAGCAGTTCTTC	CASSTGTGGFNEQFF
TRBJ1-2	13	.	TRBV5-1	.	TGCGCCAGCAGCTTGGATCAGGTCTATGGCTACACCTTC	CASSLDQVYGYTF
TRBJ2-5	14	.	TRBV9	TRBD1	TGTGCCAGCAGCGGGAACAGGGGTCGGGAGACCCAGTACTTC	CASSGNRGRETQYF
TRBJ1-4	17	few	TRBV27	TRBD1	TGTGCCAGCAGTCCAAAAGGACAGGGGGGAGCAGAGAAAAAACTGTTTTTT	CASSPKGQGGAEKKLFF
TRBJ1-2	13	once	TRBV6-5	.	TGTGCCAGCAGTTACTGGGGGGCTAGTGGCTACACCTTC	CASSYWGASGYTF
TRBJ2-5	11	.	TRBV5-1	.	TGCGCCAGCAGCTTGAGGGAGACCCAGTACTTC	CASSLRETQYF
TRBJ2-3	16	few	TRBV7-2	.	TGTGCCAGCAGCTTAGTCGCGAGGCTTAGCACAGATACGCAGTATTTT	CASSLVARLSTDTQYF
TRBJ2-7	14	.	TRBV21-1	.	TGTGCCAGCAGCAAAAGGGACGGTTCCTACGAGCAGTACTTC	CASSKRDGSYEQYF
TRBJ1-1	14	few	TRBV15	.	TGTGCCACCAGGTTGTACGGGATGAACACTGAAGCTTTCTTT	CATRLYGMNTEAFF
TRBJ2-2	16	.	TRBV6-1	.	TGTGCCAGCAGTGGAGCCCTCTTTGCGGGCACCGGGGAGCTGTTTTTT	CASSGALFAGTGELFF
TRBJ2-5	15	.	TRBV27	.	TGTGCCAGCAGCCGGACCCCGGACTGGCAAGAGACCCAGTACTTC	CASSRTPDWQETQYF